This TCR beta chain derives from a study of Ad26.COV2.S vaccination and SARS-CoV-2 variants. Study-wide context: Among those in the COV1001 Ad26.COV2.S trial arm was the donor. The vaccine Ad26.COV2.S was put into the muscle once, or twice with 56 days between. Study findings and constraints: Reportedly, after vaccination the spike-specific CD8+ and CD4+ T cell responses displayed substantial breadth.

The germline V and J ends were trimmed by 4 bases and 4 bases, with 20 bases remaining between them. This CDR3 has 17 amino acids. Germline V gene data show CDR1 as SEHNR and CDR2 as FQNEAQ (reference sequence). Here immunoSEQ multiplex PCR was the method, and the copy in TCRdb shows in-frame clones only, minus some. The sample carries around 420,000 clones, 88% recorded once. The treatment: 15 to 20 received Ad26.COV2.S at low or high dose, single or two shots; roughly five received placebo; per-sample allocation not given. Day 63 following the first vaccine or placebo injection was when the samples were taken. As its vector, the vaccine had Ad26, which expressed Wuhan-strain SARS-CoV-2 spike. This clone showed up just once. Its antigen is unidentified.

This TCR was sampled from a person aged 18-60 years who received the Ad26.COV2.S COVID-19 vaccine or a placebo. The chain is built from TRBV7-9 and TRBJ2-1; D is unclear. The sample was peripheral blood, taken in a trial of Ad26.COV2.S vaccine versus placebo. CDR3: CASSSLGSHLSYNEQFF. The CDR3 coding sequence is TGTGCCAGCAGCTCCCTAGGGTCCCACCTTAGTTACAATGAGCAGTTCTTC.